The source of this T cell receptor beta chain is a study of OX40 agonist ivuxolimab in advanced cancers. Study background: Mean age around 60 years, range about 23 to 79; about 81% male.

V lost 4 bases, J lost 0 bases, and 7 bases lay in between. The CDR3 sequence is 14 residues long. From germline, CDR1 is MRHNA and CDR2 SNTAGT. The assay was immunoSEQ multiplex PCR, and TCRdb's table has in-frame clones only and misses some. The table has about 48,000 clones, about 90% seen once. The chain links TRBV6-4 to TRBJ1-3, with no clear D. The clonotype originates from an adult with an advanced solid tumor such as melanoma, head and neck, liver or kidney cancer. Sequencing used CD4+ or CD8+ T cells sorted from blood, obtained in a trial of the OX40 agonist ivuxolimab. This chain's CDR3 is CASSASDSGNTIYF. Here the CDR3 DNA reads TGTGCCAGCAGTGCTTCCGACTCTGGAAACACCATATATTTT.